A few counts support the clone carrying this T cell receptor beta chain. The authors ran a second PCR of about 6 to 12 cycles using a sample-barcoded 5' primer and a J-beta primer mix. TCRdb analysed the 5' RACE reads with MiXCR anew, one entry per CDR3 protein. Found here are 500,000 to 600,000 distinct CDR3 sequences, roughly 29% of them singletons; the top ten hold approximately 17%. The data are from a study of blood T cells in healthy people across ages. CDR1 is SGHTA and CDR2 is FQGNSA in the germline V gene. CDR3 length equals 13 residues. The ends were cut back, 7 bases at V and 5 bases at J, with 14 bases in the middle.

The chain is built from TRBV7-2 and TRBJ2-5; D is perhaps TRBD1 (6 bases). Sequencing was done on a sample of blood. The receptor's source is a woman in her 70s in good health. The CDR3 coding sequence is TGTGCCAGCACCCCCACAAGGGGGGAGACCCAGTACTTC. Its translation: CASTPTRGETQYF.